This TCR beta chain was obtained from a study of Graves' ophthalmopathy and Graves' hyperthyroidism. Transcripts of RNA were the source for amplifying TCR beta CDR3 regions. HTBI-primed RT-PCR formed the first round, and a multiplex PCR formed the second. TCRdb itself ran the multiplex PCR reads through MiXCR, one entry per CDR3 protein. This table holds a few hundred thousand distinct CDR3 sequences, 15% to 19% found once. Other autoimmune diseases, uncontrolled infections, pregnancy or lactation excluded patients from enrollment. Serum thyroxine and TRAb, along with clinical symptoms, thyroid ultrasound and orbital computed tomography, were what diagnosis relied on. Points on this clonotype: Its antigen is still unknown.

Broader study findings: Separation of ophthalmopathy from stable hyperthyroidism was achieved by a 13-signature model, at about 91% sensitivity and approximately 84% specificity.

This CDR3 has 16 residues. Per germline, CDR1 SGHRS and CDR2 YFSETQ. V was pared by 0 bases and J by 1 base, with 13 bases between. J is TRBJ1-1 and V is TRBV5-1; TRBD1 is a possible D gene (5 bases). The receptor comes from a woman between 18 and 29 years old with stable Graves' hyperthyroidism. The sequenced sample consisted of peripheral blood. CDR3 residues: CASSLEGAPSNTEAFF. The CDR3 DNA is TGCGCCAGCAGCTTGGAAGGGGCGCCTTCGAACACTGAAGCTTTCTTT. The whole variable domain, remainder taken from reference TRBV5-1 and TRBJ1-1, is KAGVTQTPRYLIKTRGQQVTLSCSPISGHRSVSWYQQTPGQGLQFLFEYFSETQRNKGNFPGRFSGRQFSNSRSEMNVSTLELGDSALYLCASSLEGAPSNTEAFFGQGTRLTVV.